This passage covers 16 T cell receptor beta chains from one sample sequenced in a study of OX40 agonist ivuxolimab in advanced cancers. Sequencing was performed with immunoSEQ multiplex PCR; in TCRdb, only in-frame clones are kept and a portion is missing. The table has tens of thousands of clones, more than 70% seen once; the top ten hold approximately 0.47%. This sample comprised CD4+ or CD8+ T cells sorted from blood, obtained in a trial of the OX40 agonist ivuxolimab. The receptors were gathered from an adult with an advanced solid tumor such as melanoma, head and neck, liver or kidney cancer.

The J gene is TRBJ2-7, the V gene TRBV5-4; the match to TRBD1 covers 7 bases. Germline V lookup: CDR1 SGHNT, CDR2 YYREEE (reference sequence). V lost 6 bases, J lost 6 bases, and 12 bases stayed unmatched. This CDR3 comprises 14 residues. CDR3 sequence (DNA): TGTGCCAGCACCAAGGGGGCCTCCCCGGGCGAGCAGTACTTC. Translated: CASTKGASPGEQYF.

This chain links TRBV19 with TRBJ2-7; TRBD1 might be the D (6 bases). CDR3 length: 14 amino acids. The V end lost 3 bases, the J end lost 5 bases, and 14 bases lay between the germline ends. Germline loops: CDR1 LNHDA, CDR2 SQIVND (reference sequence). DNA for the CDR3: TGTGCCAGTAGTATGCAGGGGCGGATGAACGAGCAGTACTTC. Translating it yields CASSMQGRMNEQYF. The variable domain in full, completed from reference TRBV19 and TRBJ2-7, reads DGGITQSPKYLFRKEGQNVTLSCEQNLNHDAMYWYRQDPGQGLRLIYYSQIVNDFQKGDIAEGYSVSREKKESFPLTVTSAQKNPTAFYLCASSMQGRMNEQYFGPGTRLTVT.

The chain is built from TRBV5-6 and TRBJ1-5, with D maybe TRBD1 (5 bases). The CDR3 contains 14 residues. Trimming took 4 bases from V and 2 from J, leaving 10 bases between them. The germline gives CDR1 SGHDT, CDR2 YYEEEE. In DNA form, the CDR3 reads TGTGCCAGCAGCCGCCGGGGGGGCAATCAGCCCCAGCATTTT. Translation: CASSRRGGNQPQHF.

The chain links TRBV6-5 to TRBJ2-5; D possibly corresponds to TRBD2 (6 bases). The CDR3 consists of 13 residues. V was trimmed by 6 bases and J by 11 bases, leaving 19 bases between them. Germline CDR1 is MNHEY and CDR2 is SVGAGI. The CDR3 here is CASSPYRDSGQYF. The CDR3, as DNA: TGTGCCAGCAGCCCATACCGGGACTCGGGGCAGTACTTC.

The J gene is TRBJ2-7, the V gene TRBV7-2; no clear D. From germline, CDR1 is SGHTA and CDR2 FQGNSA. V was cut by 2 bases and J by 4 bases, with 9 bases left in between. The CDR3 extends over 13 amino acids. CDR3 DNA sequence: TGTGCCAGCAGCTTACTCGCCGCATACGAGCAGTACTTC. Protein product: CASSLLAAYEQYF.

The V call is TRBV4-2, the J call TRBJ2-6; D not certain. The CDR3 covers 16 residues. Germline CDR1 LGHNA, CDR2 YNFKEQ. V was cut by 3 bases and J by 4 bases, with 13 bases left in between. Here the CDR3 DNA reads TGTGCCAGCAGCCAGATGGAAGTAACCGGGGCCAACGTCCTGACTTTC. Protein sequence: CASSQMEVTGANVLTF.

The chain joins TRBV16 to TRBJ1-1; no definite D call. Germline assignment: CDR1 KGHSY and CDR2 FQNENV. The CDR3 runs to 14 residues. V was trimmed by 4 bases and J by 0 bases, leaving 9 bases between them. CDR3 residues: CASSRRALNTEAFF. The CDR3 nucleotides are TGTGCCAGCAGCCGTCGAGCCTTGAACACTGAAGCTTTCTTT. The variable domain in full, with the rest retrieved from reference TRBV16 and TRBJ1-1, is GEEVAQTPKHLVRGEGQKAKLYCAPIKGHSYVFWYQQVLKNEFKFLISFQNENVFDETGMPKERFSAKCLPNSPCSLEIQATKLEDSAVYFCASSRRALNTEAFFGQGTRLTVV.

The sample holds a few counts of this clone. The chain joins TRBV2 to TRBJ1-1; D gene uncertain. The V gene lost 4 bases and the J gene lost 2 bases, with 8 bases spanning the gap. Germline CDR1 is SNHLY and CDR2 is FYNNEI. This CDR3 is built from 13 residues. CDR3 in DNA: TGTGCCAGCAGTGTGAGCAGAAACACTGAAGCTTTCTTT. It codes for CASSVSRNTEAFF. Filled out from reference TRBV2 and TRBJ1-1, the complete variable domain reads EPEVTQTPSHQVTQMGQEVILRCVPISNHLYFYWYRQILGQKVEFLVSFYNNEISEKSEIFDDQFSVERPDGSNFTLKIRSTKLEDSAMYFCASSVSRNTEAFFGQGTRLTVV.

This clone was detected a few times. V and J are TRBV18 and TRBJ2-2, with D tentatively TRBD2 (5 bases). The V end was cut by 3 bases, the J end by 2 bases, with 7 bases between. The CDR3 is 14 amino acids. Looked up from germline, CDR1 is KGHSH and CDR2 is LQKENI. The CDR3 sequence: CASSPEVNTGELFF. The CDR3 region has the DNA TGTGCCAGCTCACCGGAGGTTAACACCGGGGAGCTGTTTTTT.

This rearrangement joins TRBV10-1 to TRBJ2-2; 8 bases match TRBD1. CDR1 is WNHNN, CDR2 SYGVQD, per germline (reference sequence). The J segment lost 1 base and the V segment lost 0 bases, leaving 4 bases of the junction unmatched. This CDR3 contains 17 residues. CDR3 DNA sequence: TGCGCCAGCAGTGAGTCGCGGACAGGGAAGAACACCGGGGAGCTGTTTTTT. Residues: CASSESRTGKNTGELFF.

The genes are TRBV11-2 and TRBJ1-2; TRBD1 is a possible D gene (6 bases). The CDR3 spans 15 residues. Deletions cut 6 bases from V and 3 bases from J, with 17 bases between. Germline V gene sequence: CDR1 SGHAT, CDR2 FQNNGV. This CDR3 reads CASRPLLQGYYGYTF. CDR3 nucleotide sequence: TGTGCCAGCAGGCCACTTTTACAGGGATACTATGGCTACACCTTC.

Only a few counts were recorded for this clone. The chain links TRBV27 to TRBJ2-7; D remains unclear. The CDR3 loop spans 14 amino acids. CDR1 MNHEY and CDR2 SMNVEV come from the germline V gene (reference sequence). V was shortened by 7 bases and J by 0 bases, with 13 bases between the two germline ends. Here the CDR3 reads CASKESQNSYEQYF. The DNA for the CDR3 is TGTGCCAGCAAGGAATCACAAAACTCCTACGAGCAGTACTTC.

Concerning this clone: It is likely a read error, because the conserved phenylalanine at the end of the CDR3 is missing. The chain has TRBV2 and TRBJ1-6; TRBD1 aligns across 10 bases. This CDR3 contains 18 residues. Germline V gene data show CDR1 as SNHLY and CDR2 as FYNNEI. The V segment lost 7 bases and the J segment 0 bases; nucleotides outside the gene matches: 9. For the CDR3, the DNA is TGTGCCAGCATTCGGGACAGGGGCCTGAGCTCCTATAATTCACCCCTCCACCTT. Translation: CASIRDRGLSSYNSPLHL.

This clone was detected a few times. V usage is TRBV6-1 and J usage is TRBJ1-5; 9 positions match TRBD1. The CDR3 runs 17 residues. J lost 2 bases, V lost 3 bases, and 8 bases had no gene match. Germline CDR1 is MNHNS and CDR2 is SASEGT. DNA of the CDR3: TGTGCCAGCAGTGACGATTATTGGACAGGGGGCAATCAGCCCCAGCATTTT. This encodes CASSDDYWTGGNQPQHF.

The chain combines TRBV21-1 with TRBJ2-1. TRBV21-1 is an annotated pseudogene. This CDR3 is 18 amino acids long. CDR3 amino acids: CASSKLNYGRSSYNEQFF. The CDR3 DNA sequence: TGTGCCAGCAGCAAATTGAACTACGGGCGGAGCTCCTACAATGAGCAGTTCTTC.

This chain uses TRBV29-1 with TRBJ2-3; possibly TRBD1 for D (7 bases). With 6 bases removed from V and 2 bases from J, the gap between germline ends came to 21 bases. The CDR3 totals 16 residues. Germline values: CDR1 SQVTM, CDR2 ANQGSEA. CDR3 sequence reads: CSVPSGGQLYTDTQYF. CDR3 DNA: TGCAGCGTCCCTTCAGGGGGGCAATTATACACAGATACGCAGTATTTT.